These T cell receptor beta chains were read from a single sample in a study of response to subunit inactivated influenza vaccine. TCRdb re-called the RT-PCR reads through MiXCR, storing one row per CDR3 protein. The data contain about 240,000 distinct CDR3 sequences, 12% of them singletons. The specimen was non-naive T cells sorted from PBMCs, collected roughly 2 weeks before vaccination. These receptors were obtained from a man aged 45-60 years who received an inactivated influenza vaccine. CDR3s leave out the opening cysteine and the closing phenylalanine or tryptophan.

v_gene	j_gene	CDR3aa
TRBV4-3	TRBJ2-1	ASSQTSGFSYNEQF
TRBV4-3	TRBJ1-4	ASSQDLGTAFEKLF
TRBV19	TRBJ2-1	ASRGGQGQFLSYNEQF
TRBV28	TRBJ1-1	ASSPAHGEAF
TRBV12-3/TRBV12-4	TRBJ2-7	ASSLDGQTSYEQY
TRBV3-1	TRBJ1-1	ASSLGQGGTEAF
TRBV9	TRBJ2-7	ASSVAGTSKTPEQY
TRBV7-2	TRBJ2-5	ASSLLGTQY
TRBV20-1	TRBJ2-3	SANRLAGGLDTQY
TRBV12-3/TRBV12-4	TRBJ2-7	ASRGQGGEQY
TRBV7-9	TRBJ1-1	ASSRGLLNTEAF
TRBV5-1	TRBJ2-2	ASSQLRDGELF
TRBV7-3	TRBJ2-7	ASSLTILTEQY
TRBV5-6	TRBJ1-6	ASSLGGPLH